A selection of T cell receptor beta chains follows, all from one sample in a study of cytomegalovirus exposure and HLA in healthy donors. Data came from immunoSEQ multiplex PCR; TCRdb stores just in-frame clones and leaves some out. The sample contains about 150,000 clones, around three quarters of which appear only once. Sequencing was performed on PBMCs. These receptors were obtained from a male donor in good health and CMV-seronegative. Each CDR3 is given with its conserved first and last residue. A D gene is named only where the DNA matches it firmly. Clone size is stated in some rows and not others, as once, few, many or a class when expanded.

D gene	V gene	J gene	clone size	CDR3 DNA	CDR3 protein
.	TRBV27	TRBJ1-5	once	TGTGCCAGCAGTTTCCGCGCCAATCAGCCCCAGCATTTT	CASSFRANQPQHF
.	TRBV29-1	TRBJ1-1	.	TGCAGCGTGGGGGGGGGTACAGCCGAAGCTTTCTTT	CSVGGGTAEAFF
TRBD2	TRBV27	TRBJ2-3	.	TGTGCCAGCAGTTTAGCGGGAGTTGTGGATACGCAGTATTTT	CASSLAGVVDTQYF
TRBD1	TRBV19	TRBJ1-5	.	TGTGCCAGTAGCCCGACAGGGGGCGCAGGAGGCAATCAGCCCCAGCATTTT	CASSPTGGAGGNQPQHF
TRBD1	TRBV5-5	TRBJ2-2	.	TGTGCCAGCAGCTTGGCAGGGGGACAGGTTTCGAACACCGGGGAGCTGTTTTTT	CASSLAGGQVSNTGELFF
TRBD2	TRBV28	TRBJ2-1	.	TGTGCCAGCAGACCAGGGACTAGCGGGATCGATGAGCAGTTCTTC	CASRPGTSGIDEQFF
.	TRBV4-1	TRBJ1-1	.	TGCGCCAGCAGCCGGAACTTACAGGGAATTATGAACACTGAAGCTTTCTTT	CASSRNLQGIMNTEAFF
TRBD2	TRBV6-5	TRBJ2-7	.	TGTGCCAGCAGTTGGGGGGGAGACGGTCCCTACGAGCGGTACTTC	CASSWGGDGPYERYF
TRBD2	TRBV6-6	TRBJ2-5	few	TGTGCCAGCACCCGGAAGACTAGCGGGGCAGAGACCCAGTACTTC	CASTRKTSGAETQYF
TRBD2	TRBV7-8	TRBJ2-1	.	TGTGCCAGCAGCCCTCAACCGGGACTAGCGGGAGGGAATGAGCAGTTCTTC	CASSPQPGLAGGNEQFF
.	TRBV5-1	TRBJ2-3	few	TGCGCCAGCAGCTTGGAAAAGGCGGGGAGCACAGATACGCAGTATTTT	CASSLEKAGSTDTQYF
TRBD1	TRBV7-7	TRBJ2-1	.	TGTGCCAGCAGCATCTCGACAGGGGGCCCCCCCGATGAGCAGTTCTTC	CASSISTGGPPDEQFF
TRBD1	TRBV30	TRBJ2-2	.	TGTGCCTGGAAAGGACAGGGAGTTTCCGGGGAGCTGTTTTTT	CAWKGQGVSGELFF
.	TRBV29-1	TRBJ1-1	few	TGCAGCGTCTCCCCGACAGGGAACACTGAAGCTTTCTTT	CSVSPTGNTEAFF
.	TRBV5-1	TRBJ2-5	.	TGCGCCAGCAGCTTGGGTCCGGGATCTCAAGAGACCCAGTACTTC	CASSLGPGSQETQYF
TRBD1	TRBV5-5	TRBJ2-7	.	TGTGCCAGCAGCTTGGGGGGGACAGGGCGCACCTACGAGCAGTACTTC	CASSLGGTGRTYEQYF
.	TRBV10-3	TRBJ1-1	.	TGTGCCATCCAGAAGGGGCCTGAAGCTTTCTTT	CAIQKGPEAFF
.	TRBV27	TRBJ1-5	few	TGTGCCAGCAGTTTAACCGGGAGTTTGCAGCCCCAGCATTTT	CASSLTGSLQPQHF
.	TRBV7-8	TRBJ1-2	.	TGTGCCAGCAGCTCACGGGAGGGTCTTGGCTACACCTTC	CASSSREGLGYTF
.	TRBV15	TRBJ2-3	.	TGTGCCACCAGCAGAGATGGGCAGGAAAGCACAGATACGCAGTATTTT	CATSRDGQESTDTQYF
.	TRBV5-8	TRBJ1-5	.	TGTGCCAGCAGCTTTGGGGCAGTTGTTCAGCCCCAGCATTTT	CASSFGAVVQPQHF
.	TRBV29-1	TRBJ2-7	.	TGCAGCGTCCTAGTACCCTACGAGCAGTACTTC	CSVLVPYEQYF
TRBD1	TRBV6-5	TRBJ1-1	once	TGTGCCAGCAGGGAGGGGGCGCAAACTGAAGCTTTCTTT	CASREGAQTEAFF
TRBD1	TRBV4-1	TRBJ2-7	few	TGCGCCAGCAGCCAAGACGCCGGGGGACAGGCTTCCTACGAGCAGTACTTC	CASSQDAGGQASYEQYF
.	TRBV18	TRBJ1-2	.	TGTGCCAGCTCACCGGGCGGGGTTGGCTACACCTTC	CASSPGGVGYTF
.	TRBV7-9	TRBJ1-6	.	TGTGCCAGCACCTTTAGTCAGGGGCATTCACCCCTCCACTTT	CASTFSQGHSPLHF
TRBD1	TRBV5-4	TRBJ2-3	.	TGTGCCAGCAGCTTGGCCGGGACAGGGAGCACAGATACGCAGTATTTT	CASSLAGTGSTDTQYF
TRBD2	TRBV6-4	TRBJ2-2	.	TGTGCCAGTCGGACTAGCGGGGGCACCGGGGAGCTGTTTTTT	CASRTSGGTGELFF
TRBD1	TRBV7-6	TRBJ1-1	.	TGTGCCAGCAGCGATAACAGGGGGGGGTTTAACACTGAAGCTTTCTTT	CASSDNRGGFNTEAFF
.	TRBV19	TRBJ2-1	.	TGTGCCAGTAGTATCCTAGGAGGGTACCGTAGCGGTTCATCCTACAATGAGCAGTTCTTC	CASSILGGYRSGSSYNEQFF
.	TRBV7-3	TRBJ2-1	.	TGTGCCAGCAGCTTTTCGGAGAGTCGGGAGCAGTTCTTC	CASSFSESREQFF
.	TRBV10-3	TRBJ1-4	.	TGTGCCATCAGTTCAAACCGGGTTGCAACTAATGAAAAACTGTTTTTT	CAISSNRVATNEKLFF
.	TRBV28	TRBJ2-1	once	TGTGCCAGCAGTTTAGGCCTAGGGGGGGCCCCCAATTACAATGAGCAGTTCTTC	CASSLGLGGAPNYNEQFF
.	TRBV19	TRBJ1-1	.	TGTGCCAGTAGTGCGGGGGTGGGGCGCCCGGGACCCTCCGGCGGGGCTTTCTTT	CASSAGVGRPGPSGGAFF
TRBD2	TRBV2	TRBJ2-1	.	TGTGCCAGCAGCCTGAGCGGGAGTTCGTACAATGAGCAGTTCTTC	CASSLSGSSYNEQFF
TRBD1	TRBV5-6	TRBJ1-6	.	TGTGCCAGCAGTCGGGACAGGGTAACCCACTTT	CASSRDRVTHF
TRBD1	TRBV19	TRBJ2-2	.	TGTGCCAGTTCGATGGGGAGGACAGGGGGCATGAGGGCCGGGGAGCTGTTTTTT	CASSMGRTGGMRAGELFF
.	TRBV28	TRBJ2-5	.	TGTGCCAGCAGTTTAAACAACCAAGAGACCCAGTACTTC	CASSLNNQETQYF
TRBD1	TRBV4-1	TRBJ1-5	.	TGCGCCAGCAGCCGACAGGGACAGGCTAATCAGCCCCAGCATTTT	CASSRQGQANQPQHF
.	TRBV9	TRBJ2-7	.	TGTGCCAGCAGCGTAGCTCCCCAGGGAACATACGACGAGCAGTACTTC	CASSVAPQGTYDEQYF
.	TRBV5-1	TRBJ1-1	.	TGCGCCAGCAGCCGCCTTGGAGAGGGCACTGAAGCTTTCTTT	CASSRLGEGTEAFF
TRBD1	TRBV4-2	TRBJ1-2	once	TGTGCCAGCAGCCAAGTCGAACAGGGGAACTATGGCTACACCTTC	CASSQVEQGNYGYTF
.	TRBV7-9	TRBJ2-1	once	TGTGCCAGCAGCACCCTCCTAGCGAGGGGTAATGAGCAGTTCTTC	CASSTLLARGNEQFF
TRBD1	TRBV28	TRBJ2-1	.	TGTGCCAGCAGCTATGGGGACAGAAACAATGAGCAGTTCTTC	CASSYGDRNNEQFF
.	TRBV5-6	TRBJ1-1	.	TGTGCCAGCAGCCAGGGACCGGGGGAGACTGAAGCTTTCTTT	CASSQGPGETEAFF
.	TRBV19	TRBJ2-3	.	TGTGCCAGTAGTATAAAGAGTTTTGTGGATACGCAGTATTTT	CASSIKSFVDTQYF
TRBD2	TRBV5-8	TRBJ2-1	.	TGTGCCAGCAGCTACAGGGGGACTAGCGGGAGTCCGTTCTTC	CASSYRGTSGSPFF
TRBD2	TRBV5-1	TRBJ2-3	.	TGCGCCAGCAGCGCCGCTAGCGGGAGGGCCGGGGCGGCATATTTT	CASSAASGRAGAAYF